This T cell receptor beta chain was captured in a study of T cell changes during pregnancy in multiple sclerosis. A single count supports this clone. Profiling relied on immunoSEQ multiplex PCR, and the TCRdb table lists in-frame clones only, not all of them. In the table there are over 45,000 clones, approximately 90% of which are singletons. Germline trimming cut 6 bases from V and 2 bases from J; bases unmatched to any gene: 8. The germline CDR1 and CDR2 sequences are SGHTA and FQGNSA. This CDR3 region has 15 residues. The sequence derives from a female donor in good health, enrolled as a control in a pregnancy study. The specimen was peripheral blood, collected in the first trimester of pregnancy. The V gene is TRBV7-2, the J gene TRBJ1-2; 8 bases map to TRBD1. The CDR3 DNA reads TGTGCCAGCAGTTCCCGGGACAGGACGAACTATGGCTACACCTTC. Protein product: CASSSRDRTNYGYTF.